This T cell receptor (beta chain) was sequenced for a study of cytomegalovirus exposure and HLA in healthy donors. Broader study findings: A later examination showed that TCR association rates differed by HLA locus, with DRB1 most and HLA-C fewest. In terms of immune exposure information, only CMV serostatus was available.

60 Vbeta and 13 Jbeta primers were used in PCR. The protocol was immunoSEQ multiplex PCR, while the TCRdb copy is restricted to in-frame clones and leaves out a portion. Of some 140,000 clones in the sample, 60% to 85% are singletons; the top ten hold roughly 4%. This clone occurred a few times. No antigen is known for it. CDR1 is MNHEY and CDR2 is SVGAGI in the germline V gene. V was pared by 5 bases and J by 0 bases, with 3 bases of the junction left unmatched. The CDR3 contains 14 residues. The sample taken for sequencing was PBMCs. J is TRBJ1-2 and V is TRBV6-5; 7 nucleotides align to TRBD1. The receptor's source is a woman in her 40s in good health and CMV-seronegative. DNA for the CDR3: TGTGCCAGCAGTAGACAGGGAGCTAACTATGGCTACACCTTC. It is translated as CASSRQGANYGYTF.